Listed here are 25 T cell receptor beta chains from one sample, sequenced in a study of blood T cells in healthy people across ages. With a J-beta primer mix and a sample-barcoded 5' primer, a second PCR ran roughly 6 to 11 cycles. TCRdb re-called the 5' RACE reads through MiXCR, storing one row per CDR3 protein. Among about 1.5 million distinct CDR3 sequences, 35% to 45% were seen once, and the ten largest hold about 4%. The sequencing input was blood. These receptors originate from a woman aged 18-30 years in good health.

The rearrangement joins TRBV20-1 to TRBJ2-1; 10 nucleotides line up with TRBD2. From germline, CDR1 is DFQATT and CDR2 SNEGSKA (reference sequence). Losses at the gene ends were 1 base for V and 13 bases for J; bases not matched to a gene: 13. The CDR3 covers 15 residues. This chain's CDR3 is CSARVLAGVQETQFF. In DNA, the CDR3 is TGCAGTGCTAGAGTCCTAGCGGGGGTCCAAGAGACCCAGTTCTTC.

Only a few counts were recorded for this clonotype. The V gene is TRBV10-3, the J gene TRBJ2-3; TRBD1 agrees at 9 bases. The CDR3 runs 14 residues. CDR1 is ENHRY, CDR2 SYGVKD, per germline. J lost 5 bases, V lost 6 bases, and 6 bases had no gene match. Here the CDR3 DNA reads TGTGCCATCAGCGCTGGACAGGGGAGAGATACGCAGTATTTT. Translating it yields CAISAGQGRDTQYF.

This clonotype came up a few times. The chain links TRBV6-6 to TRBJ2-3, with TRBD2 matching 7 bases. V shed 5 bases, J shed 2 bases, and the junction held 7 bases outside the gene matches. The CDR3 runs 15 residues. Per germline, CDR1 MNHNY and CDR2 SVGAGI (reference sequence). This CDR3 is CASSTSSGFTDTQYF. The DNA of the CDR3 is TGTGCCAGCAGTACATCTAGCGGCTTCACAGATACGCAGTATTTT.

This clonotype was observed a few times. The genes are TRBV6-1 and TRBJ1-2, with 7 bases that match TRBD1. CDR3 length: 18 residues. The junction had 19 bases not matched to a gene; V was cut back by 6 bases and J by 3 bases. Germline V lookup: CDR1 MNHNS, CDR2 SASEGT. Here the CDR3 DNA reads TGTGCCAGCAGAACGTTGGTAGGGGGCAACCATCCCTACTATGGCTACACCTTC. Residues: CASRTLVGGNHPYYGYTF.

The chain recombines TRBV21-1 with TRBJ1-1; TRBD1, as called in the table, went unchecked against the DNA. TRBV21-1 corresponds to a pseudogene. This CDR3 is built from 21 residues. The CDR3 region is CASSTRRRERGRGVMNTEAFF. CDR3 nucleotide sequence: TGTGCCAGCAGCACCAGACGGAGGGAAAGAGGGCGGGGGGTTATGAACACTGAAGCTTTCTTT.

Only a few counts were recorded for this clonotype. The chain has TRBV2 and TRBJ2-1; D might be TRBD2 (5 bases). CDR1 is SNHLY, CDR2 FYNNEI, per germline. V gave up 3 bases and J gave up 7 bases, with 19 bases separating them. The CDR3 extends over 16 amino acids. CDR3 loop: CASSDPPGPTGNEQFF. The CDR3 DNA reads TGTGCCAGCAGTGACCCACCGGGCCCTACGGGGAATGAGCAGTTCTTC.

The J gene is TRBJ2-3, the V gene TRBV9; a weak D match, TRBD1 (5 bases). This CDR3 comprises 15 residues. Germline-derived CDR1 and CDR2 are SGDLS and YYNGEE. The V end was cut by 3 bases, the J end by 9 bases, with 20 bases between. The CDR3 DNA follows: TGTGCCAGCAGCGATTGGTGGGGCCAAGGGCGGACGCAGTATTTT. The encoded protein is CASSDWWGQGRTQYF.

The V gene is TRBV29-1, the J gene TRBJ2-2; no reliable D call. Germline V gene sequence: CDR1 SQVTM, CDR2 ANQGSEA. This CDR3 spans 15 amino acids. The germline V and J ends were trimmed by 2 bases and 0 bases, with 10 bases remaining between them. The CDR3: CSVEYGRTNTGELFF. CDR3 DNA: TGCAGCGTTGAATACGGCCGTACGAACACCGGGGAGCTGTTTTTT.

This clonotype was counted between two and nine times. J is TRBJ1-4 and V is TRBV4-1; D is undetermined. The length of the CDR3 is 14 residues. CDR1 MGHRA and CDR2 YSYEKL come from the germline V gene. Trimming pared 0 bases from V and 7 bases from J, leaving 9 bases between. The CDR3, as DNA: TGCGCCAGCAGCCAAGAAGGACGGGTTGAAAAACTGTTTTTT. Translated, it gives CASSQEGRVEKLFF.

CDR3 bases: TGTGCCAGCAGCCCGCCGCCATGGGCCACCTACAATGAGCAGTTCTTC. This sequence encodes CASSPPPWATYNEQFF. This chain joins TRBV3-1 and TRBJ2-1; D is uncertain. In germline, CDR1 is LGHDT, CDR2 YNNKEL (reference sequence). The CDR3 loop spans 16 amino acids. V lost 4 bases to trimming and J lost 2 bases, with 15 bases between them.

The chain uses TRBV6-5 and TRBJ2-5, with D possibly matching TRBD2 (5 bases). This CDR3 region has 13 residues. The V gene's germline CDR1 is MNHEY and CDR2 SVGAGI. V was cut by 5 bases and J by 9 bases, with 16 bases left in between. In DNA form, the CDR3 reads TGTGCCAGCAGTCCCTGGACTGCGGAGGCCCAGTACTTC. Amino acids: CASSPWTAEAQYF.

V and J are TRBV4-2 and TRBJ2-3, with TRBD2 identical over 9 bases. V trimming: 4 bases; J trimming: 0 bases; junction bases outside the gene matches: 5. Germline CDR1 LGHNA, CDR2 YNFKEQ. The length of the CDR3 is 16 residues. DNA of the CDR3: TGTGCCAGCAGCCTGACTAGCGGTCCTAGCACAGATACGCAGTATTTT. This codes for CASSLTSGPSTDTQYF.

Note on this clonotype: One end of the junction does not line up with germline, which may come from a read error. The chain recombines TRBV10-3 with TRBJ1-4; D remains ambiguous. Per germline, CDR1 ENHRY and CDR2 SYGVKD. The length of the CDR3 is 14 residues. The CDR3 is CVISSDPFGLGLFF. The CDR3 DNA reads TGTGTCATCAGTTCGGACCCCTTCGGACTCGGGCTGTTTTTT.

This rearrangement joins TRBV20-1 to TRBJ2-7, with TRBD2 matching over 16 bases. The CDR3 consists of 17 residues. CDR1 and CDR2 (germline): DFQATT, SNEGSKA (reference sequence). Unmatched junction bases numbered 7, after V lost 3 bases and J lost 2 bases. CDR3 region: CSASRGLAGGTPYEQYF. The CDR3 DNA sequence: TGCAGTGCTAGTCGGGGACTAGCGGGAGGGACTCCCTACGAGCAGTACTTC.

This sequence joins TRBV30 and TRBJ2-1; D uncertain. V was shortened by 2 bases and J by 6 bases, with 5 bases between the two germline ends. CDR1 is GTSNPN, CDR2 SVGIG, per germline (reference sequence). The CDR3 is 11 amino acids. The CDR3 DNA reads TGTGCCTGGAGTCTGGGCAATGAGCAGTTCTTC. Its protein is CAWSLGNEQFF.

A word on this clonotype: A read error may produce the germline difference seen at one junction end. The rearrangement links TRBV24-1 to TRBJ2-1; possible D gene TRBD2, 6 bases. CDR1 and CDR2 (germline): KGHDR, SFDVKD. The CDR3 runs 13 residues. The CDR3 protein is CTTSVASVDEQFF. The CDR3 DNA is TGTACCACCAGTGTGGCTAGCGTCGATGAGCAGTTCTTC.

J is TRBJ2-1 and V is TRBV4-1; D call uncertain. The CDR3 has 15 residues. Germline CDR1 MGHRA, CDR2 YSYEKL. V lost 0 bases to trimming and J lost 4 bases, with 10 bases between them. The CDR3 sequence: CASSQDSTLYNEQFF. In nucleotides, the CDR3 is TGCGCCAGCAGCCAAGATTCGACGCTATACAATGAGCAGTTCTTC.

The J gene is TRBJ1-4, the V gene TRBV11-2, with 7 bases matching TRBD1. The ends lost 5 bases at V and 6 bases at J; junction bases unmatched: 12. CDR3 length: 16 residues. Germline loops: CDR1 SGHAT, CDR2 FQNNGV. The DNA of the CDR3 is TGTGCCAGCAGCCTACACACCTGGACAGGAGATGAAAAACTGTTTTTT. It codes for CASSLHTWTGDEKLFF.

In regard to this clonotype: The junction departs from germline at one end; a sequencing error may be responsible. V usage is TRBV6-1 and J usage is TRBJ2-1; D call uncertain. The CDR3 length is 15 residues. CDR1 and CDR2 (germline): MNHNS, SASEGT. The CDR3 nucleotides are TGTGCCTGCAGTCAGACCGGTATCTGGTCCAATGAGCAGTTCTTC. Translating gives CACSQTGIWSNEQFF.

V gene TRBV5-1 combines with J gene TRBJ2-7; D possibly corresponds to TRBD1 (5 bases). Trimming removed 4 bases at V and 7 bases at J, with 18 bases between. Germline V gene sequence: CDR1 SGHRS, CDR2 YFSETQ. The CDR3 extends over 14 amino acids. CDR3 coding DNA: TGCGCCAGCAGCGTGGGGCAGGGCTCTAGGGAGCAGTACTTC. Its protein product is CASSVGQGSREQYF.

This clonotype was recorded only once. The chain joins TRBV6-2 or TRBV6-3 to TRBJ2-1, with 13 bases aligning to TRBD2. The J call may be mistaken, given a closer DNA end match to TRBJ2-7. Germline assignment: CDR1 MNHEY and CDR2 SVGEGT. The CDR3 loop spans 18 amino acids. CDR3 loop: CASSYSPGLAGINNEQYF. As DNA, the CDR3 is TGTGCCAGCAGTTACTCACCGGGACTAGCGGGAATAAACAATGAGCAGTACTTC.

This chain joins TRBV24-1 and TRBJ2-7, with 11 bases identical to TRBD2. CDR3 size: 18 residues. Germline values: CDR1 KGHDR, CDR2 SFDVKD. With V trimmed by 4 bases and J by 7 bases, 17 bases remained unmatched. The DNA for the CDR3 is TGTGCCACCAGTGAAGCTAGCGGGAGGTCAAGCTCCTACAATGAGCAGTACTTC. Amino acid sequence: CATSEASGRSSSYNEQYF.

A word on this clonotype: Germline and junction disagree at one end, which may indicate a read error. The rearrangement links TRBV7-9 to TRBJ2-3; 7 bases line up with TRBD2. This CDR3 region has 14 residues. CDR1 and CDR2 from the germline V gene are SEHNR and FQNEAQ (reference sequence). CDR3 amino acids: CASSFAGASDTRYF. CDR3 nucleotides: TGTGCCAGCAGCTTTGCGGGAGCGTCAGATACGCGGTATTTT.

This clonotype was observed a handful of times. This sequence joins TRBV10-3 and TRBJ1-1; TRBD1 is a possible D gene (6 bases). Germline CDR1 reads ENHRY; CDR2 reads SYGVKD. The CDR3 length is 15 residues. Trimming pared 3 bases from V and 1 base from J, leaving 12 bases between. CDR3 DNA: TGTGCCATCAGTGACACGGGGACAAGGAACACTGAAGCTTTCTTT. This sequence encodes CAISDTGTRNTEAFF.

CDR3 region: CASSPRGLTDTQYF. CDR3 bases: TGTGCCAGCAGTCCCCGGGGGTTGACAGATACGCAGTATTTT. V and J are TRBV6-5 and TRBJ2-3, with D possibly TRBD2 on 6 matching bases. V was shortened by 5 bases and J by 3 bases, with 12 bases between the two germline ends. The CDR3 covers 14 residues. From germline, CDR1 is MNHEY and CDR2 SVGAGI.